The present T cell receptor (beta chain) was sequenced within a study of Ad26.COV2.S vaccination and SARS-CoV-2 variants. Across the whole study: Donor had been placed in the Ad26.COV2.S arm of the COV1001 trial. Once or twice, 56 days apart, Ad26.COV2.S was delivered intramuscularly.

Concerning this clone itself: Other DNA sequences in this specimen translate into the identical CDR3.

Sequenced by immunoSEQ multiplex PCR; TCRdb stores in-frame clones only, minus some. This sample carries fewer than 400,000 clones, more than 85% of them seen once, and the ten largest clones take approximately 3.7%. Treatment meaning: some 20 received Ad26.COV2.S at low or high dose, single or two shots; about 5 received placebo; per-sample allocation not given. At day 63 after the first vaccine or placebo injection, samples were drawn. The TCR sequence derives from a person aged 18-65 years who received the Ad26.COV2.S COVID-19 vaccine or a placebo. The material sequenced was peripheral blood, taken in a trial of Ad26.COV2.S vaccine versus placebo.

In nucleotides, the CDR3 is TGTGCCAGCAGCCCGACAGGGAACTATGGCTACACCTTC. It yields the protein CASSPTGNYGYTF. The chain joins TRBV6-2 or TRBV6-3 to TRBJ1-2, with 7 bases matching TRBD1. The CDR3 has 13 amino acids. Trimming took 6 bases from V and 2 from J; bases not matched to a gene: 3. Per germline, CDR1 MNHEY and CDR2 SVGEGT.